This T cell receptor beta chain was captured in a study of identical twins. It was template switching that added a universal primer site, and there were unique molecular identifiers on the cDNA. TCRdb independently ran MiXCR on the 5' RACE reads; one entry per CDR3 protein. The table has under 350,000 distinct CDR3 sequences, roughly 10% seen once. With 1 base removed from V and 6 bases from J, the gap between germline ends came to 13 bases. The V gene's germline CDR1 is SGHTA and CDR2 FQGNSA. CDR3 length: 16 amino acids. This clonotype has a handful of counts. The sample also formed part of further work on yellow fever vaccine responses in identical twins.

The sample was CD8+ T cells sorted from blood. This chain links TRBV7-2 with TRBJ1-6; D is uncertain. The receptor was derived from a woman between 18 and 29 years old in good health. The CDR3 DNA reads TGTGCCAGCAGCTTAGGTGTGATGCAGTTTAATTCACCCCTCCACTTT. This encodes CASSLGVMQFNSPLHF.